Listed below are T cell receptor beta chains from one sample, sequenced in a study of HIV-infected patients and healthy controls. TCRdb used MiXCR to reprocess the 5' RACE reads, holding one entry per CDR3 protein. The repertoire holds some 8,500 distinct CDR3 sequences, with approximately 7.6% as singletons. The sample consisted of blood, taken before antiretroviral therapy. The source is an adult with HIV infection. The donor label of this sample is uncertain. Each CDR3 is given with its conserved first and last residue. A D gene is named only where the DNA matches it firmly. Size is stated for part of the rows, as once, few or many counts, or as a class when the clone is expanded.

CDR3aa: CASRTGTGRYEQYF; CDR3nt: TGTGCCAGCAGAACCGGGACAGGGAGATACGAGCAGTACTTC; abundance: few; j_gene: TRBJ2-7; v_gene: TRBV6-2/TRBV6-3; d_gene: TRBD1
CDR3aa: CASSLGQGGVNEKLFF; CDR3nt: TGCGCCAGCAGCTTGGGGCAGGGAGGGGTCAATGAAAAACTGTTTTTT; abundance: many; j_gene: TRBJ1-4; v_gene: TRBV5-1; d_gene: .
CDR3aa: CSVGGYTEAFF; CDR3nt: TGCAGCGTTGGGGGCTACACTGAAGCTTTCTTT; abundance: many; j_gene: TRBJ1-1; v_gene: TRBV29-1; d_gene: .
CDR3aa: CASSPRRQAYQETQYF; CDR3nt: TGTGCCAGCTCACCACGGAGACAGGCCTACCAAGAGACCCAGTACTTC; abundance: .; j_gene: TRBJ2-5; v_gene: TRBV18; d_gene: .
CDR3aa: CASSNRDRGSDTQYF; CDR3nt: TGTGCCAGTAGTAACCGGGACAGGGGGTCAGATACGCAGTATTTT; abundance: few; j_gene: TRBJ2-3; v_gene: TRBV19; d_gene: TRBD1
CDR3aa: CSAQSGGAWNEQFF; CDR3nt: TGCAGTGCTCAAAGCGGGGGGGCTTGGAATGAGCAGTTCTTC; abundance: many; j_gene: TRBJ2-1; v_gene: TRBV20-1; d_gene: TRBD2
CDR3aa: CASSQDPISYGYTF; CDR3nt: TGTGCCAGCAGCCAAGATCCAATTAGCTATGGCTACACCTTC; abundance: many; j_gene: TRBJ1-2; v_gene: TRBV4-2; d_gene: .
CDR3aa: CASSSSGFRVEAFF; CDR3nt: TGCGCCAGCAGCTCTTCAGGGTTTAGGGTTGAAGCTTTCTTT; abundance: .; j_gene: TRBJ1-1; v_gene: TRBV10-2; d_gene: .
CDR3aa: CASSQGPTGHQPQHF; CDR3nt: TGTGCCAGCAGCCAAGGCCCGACAGGGCATCAGCCCCAGCATTTT; abundance: many; j_gene: TRBJ1-5; v_gene: TRBV3-1; d_gene: TRBD1
CDR3aa: CASGPGQGLLFF; CDR3nt: TGTGCCAGCGGACCTGGACAGGGCTTACTGTTTTTT; abundance: many; j_gene: TRBJ1-4; v_gene: TRBV2; d_gene: TRBD1
CDR3aa: CASSLDGLDTEAFF; CDR3nt: TGTGCCAGCAGCTTGGATGGGTTGGACACTGAAGCTTTCTTT; abundance: many; j_gene: TRBJ1-1; v_gene: TRBV5-5; d_gene: .
CDR3aa: CASSQDGQEQETQYF; CDR3nt: TGTGCCAGCAGCCAAGATGGACAGGAACAGGAGACCCAGTACTTC; abundance: many; j_gene: TRBJ2-5; v_gene: TRBV4-2; d_gene: TRBD1
CDR3aa: CASTHIQQNTEAFF; CDR3nt: TGTGCCAGCACACATATCCAGCAGAACACTGAAGCTTTCTTT; abundance: many; j_gene: TRBJ1-1; v_gene: TRBV6-5; d_gene: .
CDR3aa: CASSLGSSSQETQYF; CDR3nt: TGTGCCAGCAGTTTAGGATCTTCGAGCCAAGAGACCCAGTACTTC; abundance: medium-sized; j_gene: TRBJ2-5; v_gene: TRBV27; d_gene: .
CDR3aa: CASSLGLYEQFF; CDR3nt: TGTGCCAGCAGCTTAGGTCTCTATGAGCAGTTCTTC; abundance: many; j_gene: TRBJ2-1; v_gene: TRBV13; d_gene: .
CDR3aa: CDSGEKVKTEAFF; CDR3nt: TGTGACTCGGGGGAGAAAGTGAAAACTGAAGCTTTCTTT; abundance: .; j_gene: TRBJ1-1; v_gene: TRBV19; d_gene: .
CDR3aa: CATSDFYSLRYNEQFF; CDR3nt: TGTGCCACCAGTGATTTTTATAGCTTACGCTACAATGAGCAGTTCTTC; abundance: many; j_gene: TRBJ2-1; v_gene: TRBV24-1; d_gene: .
CDR3aa: CASRGTGSGNTIYF; CDR3nt: TGTGCCAGTCGCGGGACAGGGTCTGGAAACACCATATATTTT; abundance: many; j_gene: TRBJ1-3; v_gene: TRBV12-3/TRBV12-4; d_gene: TRBD1
CDR3aa: CASSRFWDGSSYNEQFF; CDR3nt: TGTGCCAGCAGCCGGTTCTGGGACGGCAGCTCCTACAATGAGCAGTTCTTC; abundance: few; j_gene: TRBJ2-1; v_gene: TRBV7-2; d_gene: .
CDR3aa: CASSPLAGTDTQYF; CDR3nt: TGTGCCAGCAGCCCACTAGCGGGGACAGATACGCAGTATTTT; abundance: many; j_gene: TRBJ2-3; v_gene: TRBV6-5; d_gene: TRBD2
CDR3aa: CSVPGREISDYEQYF; CDR3nt: TGCAGCGTCCCGGGACGGGAAATTTCTGACTACGAGCAGTACTTC; abundance: many; j_gene: TRBJ2-7; v_gene: TRBV29-1; d_gene: .
CDR3aa: CASSLGGVTEAFF; CDR3nt: TGCGCCAGCAGCTTGGGTGGAGTCACTGAAGCTTTCTTT; abundance: many; j_gene: TRBJ1-1; v_gene: TRBV5-1; d_gene: .
CDR3aa: CASSQGLAGEAKNIQYF; CDR3nt: TGCGCCAGCAGCCAAGGACTAGCGGGGGAAGCCAAAAACATTCAGTACTTC; abundance: many; j_gene: TRBJ2-4; v_gene: TRBV4-1; d_gene: TRBD2
CDR3aa: CASSLVGGTTETQYF; CDR3nt: TGTGCCAGCAGCTTAGTAGGAGGGACGACCGAGACCCAGTACTTC; abundance: .; j_gene: TRBJ2-5; v_gene: TRBV7-6; d_gene: .
CDR3aa: CSARTGIGDYGYTF; CDR3nt: TGCAGTGCTAGAACCGGGATTGGGGACTATGGCTACACCTTC; abundance: .; j_gene: TRBJ1-2; v_gene: TRBV20-1; d_gene: .
CDR3aa: CASSLAAGQTTQYF; CDR3nt: TGTGCCAGCAGCTTAGCCGCCGGACAGACTACGCAGTATTTT; abundance: many; j_gene: TRBJ2-3; v_gene: TRBV11-2; d_gene: .